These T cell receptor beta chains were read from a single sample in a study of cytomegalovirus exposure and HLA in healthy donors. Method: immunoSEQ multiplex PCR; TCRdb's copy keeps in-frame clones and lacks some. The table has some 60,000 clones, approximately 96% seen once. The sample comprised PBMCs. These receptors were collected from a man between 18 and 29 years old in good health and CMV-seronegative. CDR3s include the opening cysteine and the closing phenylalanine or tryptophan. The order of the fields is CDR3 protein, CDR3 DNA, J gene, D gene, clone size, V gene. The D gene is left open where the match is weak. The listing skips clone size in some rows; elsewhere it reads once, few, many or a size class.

CDR3aa: CASSGGLAGVEKNTGELFF
CDR3nt: TGTGCCAGCAGTGGGGGACTAGCGGGAGTCGAAAAGAACACCGGGGAGCTGTTTTTT
j_gene: TRBJ2-2
d_gene: TRBD2
abundance: .
v_gene: TRBV2

CDR3aa: CASSLGTPGEQFF
CDR3nt: TGTGCCAGCAGCTTAGGGACCCCGGGGGAGCAGTTCTTC
j_gene: TRBJ2-1
d_gene: .
abundance: .
v_gene: TRBV11-2

CDR3aa: CASSLVPGSGELFF
CDR3nt: TGTGCCAGCAGCTTAGTGCCGGGGTCCGGGGAGCTGTTTTTT
j_gene: TRBJ2-2
d_gene: .
abundance: .
v_gene: TRBV7-2

CDR3aa: CASSQMPDSSYEQYF
CDR3nt: TGTGCCAGCAGTCAGATGCCGGACAGCTCCTACGAGCAGTACTTC
j_gene: TRBJ2-7
d_gene: .
abundance: .
v_gene: TRBV28

CDR3aa: CASVEGRRGYTF
CDR3nt: TGTGCCAGCGTCGAGGGGAGGAGAGGCTACACCTTC
j_gene: TRBJ1-2
d_gene: .
abundance: .
v_gene: TRBV7-2

CDR3aa: CASSGGESTDTQYF
CDR3nt: TGCGCCAGCTCCGGAGGGGAAAGCACAGATACGCAGTATTTT
j_gene: TRBJ2-3
d_gene: .
abundance: .
v_gene: TRBV5-1

CDR3aa: CASSATGSSYEQYF
CDR3nt: TGTGCCAGCAGCGCGACAGGGAGCTCCTACGAGCAGTACTTC
j_gene: TRBJ2-7
d_gene: TRBD1
abundance: .
v_gene: TRBV9

CDR3aa: CASRVGHYNEQFF
CDR3nt: TGTGCCAGCAGGGTCGGACATTACAATGAGCAGTTCTTC
j_gene: TRBJ2-1
d_gene: .
abundance: .
v_gene: TRBV6-5

CDR3aa: CAWRNPGQGTYEQYF
CDR3nt: TGTGCCTGGAGGAACCCGGGACAGGGGACCTACGAGCAGTACTTC
j_gene: TRBJ2-7
d_gene: TRBD1
abundance: .
v_gene: TRBV30

CDR3aa: CASWDSGRKTQYF
CDR3nt: TGTGCCAGTTGGGATAGCGGGAGAAAGACCCAGTACTTC
j_gene: TRBJ2-5
d_gene: TRBD2
abundance: .
v_gene: TRBV28

CDR3aa: CASSLGDREGYGYTF
CDR3nt: TGTGCCAGCAGCTTGGGGGACAGGGAGGGCTATGGCTACACCTTC
j_gene: TRBJ1-2
d_gene: TRBD1
abundance: .
v_gene: TRBV5-4

CDR3aa: CASSSLTGNQPQHF
CDR3nt: TGTGCCAGCAGCTCCCTGACAGGCAATCAGCCCCAGCATTTT
j_gene: TRBJ1-5
d_gene: .
abundance: .
v_gene: TRBV7-8

CDR3aa: CASSPSTITGLLTYEQYF
CDR3nt: TGTGCCAGCAGTCCAAGTACCATAACAGGCCTTCTGACCTACGAGCAGTACTTC
j_gene: TRBJ2-7
d_gene: .
abundance: .
v_gene: TRBV28

CDR3aa: CASSPTGLANTGELFF
CDR3nt: TGCGCCAGCAGCCCGACTGGACTAGCGAACACCGGGGAGCTGTTTTTT
j_gene: TRBJ2-2
d_gene: TRBD2
abundance: .
v_gene: TRBV4-1

CDR3aa: CASSSVGTLHSYEQYF
CDR3nt: TGTGCCAGCAGCTCCGTGGGGACTCTTCACTCCTACGAGCAGTACTTC
j_gene: TRBJ2-7
d_gene: .
abundance: .
v_gene: TRBV7-9

CDR3aa: CASSPFGGYNEQFF
CDR3nt: TGTGCCAGCAGCCCCTTCGGGGGATACAATGAGCAGTTCTTC
j_gene: TRBJ2-1
d_gene: .
abundance: few
v_gene: TRBV7-9

CDR3aa: CASSPTGGKYNEQFF
CDR3nt: TGTGCCAGCAGTCCTACAGGGGGCAAGTACAATGAGCAGTTCTTC
j_gene: TRBJ2-1
d_gene: TRBD1
abundance: .
v_gene: TRBV7-6

CDR3aa: CASSIGAGTGELFF
CDR3nt: TGTGCCAGCAGCATTGGGGCCGGGACCGGGGAGCTGTTTTTT
j_gene: TRBJ2-2
d_gene: .
abundance: .
v_gene: TRBV14

CDR3aa: CASSPPGLAVYEQYF
CDR3nt: TGTGCCAGCAGTCCACCCGGACTAGCGGTCTACGAGCAGTACTTC
j_gene: TRBJ2-7
d_gene: TRBD2
abundance: once
v_gene: TRBV6-6

CDR3aa: CASSQDLWQGSYGYTF
CDR3nt: TGCGCCAGCAGCCAAGATCTTTGGCAGGGGAGCTATGGCTACACCTTC
j_gene: TRBJ1-2
d_gene: .
abundance: .
v_gene: TRBV4-3

CDR3aa: CASSASGRLYNEQFF
CDR3nt: TGTGCCAGTAGTGCTAGCGGGAGACTCTACAATGAGCAGTTCTTC
j_gene: TRBJ2-1
d_gene: TRBD2
abundance: .
v_gene: TRBV19

CDR3aa: CASLMGSRGNTEAFF
CDR3nt: TGTGCCAGTCTCATGGGGAGTCGAGGGAACACTGAAGCTTTCTTT
j_gene: TRBJ1-1
d_gene: .
abundance: .
v_gene: TRBV28